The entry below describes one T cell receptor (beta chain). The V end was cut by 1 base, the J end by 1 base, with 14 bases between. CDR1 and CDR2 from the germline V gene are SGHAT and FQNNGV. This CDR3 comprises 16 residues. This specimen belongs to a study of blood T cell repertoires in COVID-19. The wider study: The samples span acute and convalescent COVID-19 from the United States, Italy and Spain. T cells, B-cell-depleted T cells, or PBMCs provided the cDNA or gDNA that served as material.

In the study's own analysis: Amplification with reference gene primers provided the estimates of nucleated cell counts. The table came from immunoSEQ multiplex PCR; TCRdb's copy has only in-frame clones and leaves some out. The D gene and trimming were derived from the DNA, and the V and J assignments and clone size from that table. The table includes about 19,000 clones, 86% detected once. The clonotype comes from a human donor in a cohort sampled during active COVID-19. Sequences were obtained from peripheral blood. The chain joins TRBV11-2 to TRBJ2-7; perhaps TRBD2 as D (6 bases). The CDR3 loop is CASSLGPTGVSYEQYF. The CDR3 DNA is TGTGCCAGCAGCTTAGGCCCAACGGGAGTTTCCTACGAGCAGTACTTC.